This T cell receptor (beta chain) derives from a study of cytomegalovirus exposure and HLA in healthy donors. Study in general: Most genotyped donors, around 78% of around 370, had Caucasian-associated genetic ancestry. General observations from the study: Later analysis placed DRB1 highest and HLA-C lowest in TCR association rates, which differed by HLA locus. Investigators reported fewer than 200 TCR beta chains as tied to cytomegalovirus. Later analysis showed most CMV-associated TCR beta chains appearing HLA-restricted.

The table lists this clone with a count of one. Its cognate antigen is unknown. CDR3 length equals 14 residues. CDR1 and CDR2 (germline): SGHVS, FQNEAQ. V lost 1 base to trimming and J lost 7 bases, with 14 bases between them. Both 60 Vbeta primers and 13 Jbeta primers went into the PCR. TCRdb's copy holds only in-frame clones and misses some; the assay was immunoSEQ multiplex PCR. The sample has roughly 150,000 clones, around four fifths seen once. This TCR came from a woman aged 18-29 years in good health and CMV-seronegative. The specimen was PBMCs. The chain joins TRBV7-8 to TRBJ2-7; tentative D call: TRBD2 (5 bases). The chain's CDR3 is CASSLGQTGREQYF. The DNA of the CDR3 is TGTGCCAGCAGCTTAGGCCAAACGGGGAGAGAGCAGTACTTC.